This record covers a single T cell receptor beta chain. Trimming cost V 6 bases and J 2 bases, with 14 bases left between them. The CDR3 loop spans 14 amino acids. Per the germline V gene, CDR1 is MNHEY and CDR2 is SVGAGI. The authors reverse transcribed roughly 0.5 to 1 ug RNA with random hexamers. Amplification of TCR beta CDR3 by immunoSEQ multiplex PCR spanned 54 Vbeta and 13 Jbeta. In TCRdb, the immunoSEQ multiplex PCR reads were re-called with MiXCR into one record per CDR3 protein. The sample holds fewer than 350,000 distinct CDR3 sequences, about 91% seen once. In blood CD8+ and CD4+ T cells, TCR beta underwent sequencing. Patients with stable or active relapsing-remitting disease, all of them treatment-naive, made up the multiple sclerosis controls. Negative isolation was used for CD8+ and CD4+ T cells, and FACS enrichment was applied to TEMRA cells. This specimen belongs to a study of CD8 T cells in Susac syndrome.

V and J are TRBV6-5 and TRBJ2-7, with D possibly TRBD2 on 6 matching bases. The sample taken for sequencing was CD8+ T cells from PBMCs. This TCR was sampled from a human donor with multiple sclerosis. Here the CDR3 DNA reads TGTGCCAGCAGCTACGGGACGGGAGCCTACGAGCAGTACTTC. Translation: CASSYGTGAYEQYF.